The 2 T cell receptor beta chains below all came from one sample that was sequenced in a study of cytomegalovirus exposure and HLA in healthy donors (TCRdb year 2017). Library preparation was by the immunoSEQ multiplex PCR assay. This immuneACCESS table, as held by TCRdb, lists in-frame sequences with V and J called but not all clones. Of the missing ones, under half trace to an unresolved V gene in checked studies; the others have no known cause. The table for this sample lists roughly 100,000 clones; about 95% of them were counted only once. The ten biggest clones cover 0.85% to 0.95% of the sample. The sequencing input was PBMCs. The receptors come from a woman under 30 in good health and CMV-seronegative.

The chain links TRBV4-3 to TRBJ1-4, with 9 bases lining up with TRBD1. The CDR3 extends over 20 amino acids. Germline V lookup: CDR1 LGHNA, CDR2 YSLEER. With 0 bases clipped from V and 3 bases from J, the junction kept 14 bases outside the gene matches. The DNA for the CDR3 is TGCGCCAGCAGCCAAGATTTCGCCGGGACAGGGAGGGTATCTAATGAAAAACTGTTTTTT. The encoded protein is CASSQDFAGTGRVSNEKLFF.

The chain couples TRBV10-3 to TRBJ2-3; D is unresolved. CDR3 length equals 14 residues. With 0 bases removed from V and 4 bases from J, the gap between germline ends came to 8 bases. CDR1 and CDR2 from the germline V gene are ENHRY and SYGVKD. Here the CDR3 DNA reads TGTGCCATCAGTGAGTCGCAGCGCCCAGATACGCAGTATTTT. Translated, it gives CAISESQRPDTQYF.